The rows below give T cell receptor beta chains drawn from one sample of a study of regulatory T cells in long-lasting Graves disease. TCRdb analysed the multiplex PCR reads with MiXCR anew, one entry per CDR3 protein. The sample lists more than 300,000 distinct CDR3 sequences; around 11% were seen once. These data are also associated with another study on T cells in Graves' hyperthyroidism and ophthalmopathy.

The source material was peripheral blood mononuclear cells (PBMCs), sampled at new diagnosis, from a patient treated with antithyroid drugs. The origin of the receptors is a woman between 18 and 30 years old with Graves disease. Each CDR3 is given with its conserved first and last residue. A D gene is named only where the DNA matches it firmly. Clone sizes are given selectively: once, few, many, or a class where the clone is expanded.

J gene,D gene,clone size,V gene,CDR3 protein,CDR3 DNA
TRBJ2-2,TRBD1,many,TRBV5-1,CASNSDRGQGGELFF,TGCGCCAGCAACTCGGACAGGGGGCAAGGCGGGGAGCTGTTTTTT
TRBJ2-2,.,many,TRBV5-6,CASSLLQDLLNTGELFF,TGTGCCAGCAGCTTGCTACAGGACCTTTTAAACACCGGGGAGCTGTTTTTT
TRBJ2-2,.,many,TRBV6-5,CASSYFTRSGELFF,TGTGCCAGCAGTTACTTCACTAGGTCCGGGGAGCTGTTTTTT
TRBJ1-2,.,.,TRBV11-2,CASSLDGHGYTF,TGTGCCAGCAGCTTAGACGGGCATGGCTACACCTTC
TRBJ2-1,TRBD2,many,TRBV12-3/TRBV12-4,CASSPSSGGCNEQFF,TGTGCCAGCAGCCCCTCTAGCGGGGGATGCAATGAGCAGTTCTTC
TRBJ1-1,TRBD1,many,TRBV24-1,CATSDPGTDMNTEAFF,TGTGCCACCAGTGATCCCGGGACAGATATGAACACTGAAGCTTTCTTT
TRBJ1-1,.,many,TRBV7-9,CASSLGSGEGTEAFF,TGTGCCAGCAGCTTAGGGTCAGGGGAAGGCACTGAAGCTTTCTTT
TRBJ2-5,TRBD2,few,TRBV5-1,CASSSRLTSGRKETQYF,TGCGCCAGCAGTTCCCGTTTGACTAGCGGGAGAAAAGAGACCCAGTACTTC
TRBJ2-3,.,many,TRBV12-3/TRBV12-4,CASSLRENTDTQYF,TGTGCCAGCAGTCTTCGGGAGAACACAGATACGCAGTATTTT
TRBJ2-1,.,many,TRBV12-3/TRBV12-4,CASSLGPNYNEQFF,TGTGCCAGCAGCCTGGGACCGAACTACAATGAGCAGTTCTTC
TRBJ1-1,.,.,TRBV5-1,CASSPRLNTEAFF,TGCGCCAGCAGCCCTAGGTTGAACACTGAAGCTTTCTTT
TRBJ1-4,.,few,TRBV19,CASSQTQPRFF,TGTGCCAGTAGCCAAACCCAACCCCGGTTTTTT
TRBJ2-7,TRBD2,.,TRBV6-5,CASSYWTSGPYEQYF,TGTGCCAGCAGTTACTGGACTAGCGGACCCTACGAGCAGTACTTC
TRBJ1-6,TRBD1,.,TRBV9,CASSPGQGERSPLHF,TGTGCCAGCTCGCCGGGACAGGGGGAACGTTCACCCCTCCACTTT
TRBJ2-1,.,few,TRBV4-1,CASRPSTAGYNEQFF,TGCGCCAGCAGGCCATCGACCGCGGGCTACAATGAGCAGTTCTTC
TRBJ2-5,TRBD2,.,TRBV20-1,CSARLAVQETQYF,TGCAGTGCTAGACTAGCGGTCCAAGAGACCCAGTACTTC
TRBJ1-1,.,many,TRBV27,CASSLSPGAGTEAFF,TGTGCCAGCAGTTTATCGCCAGGGGCGGGAACTGAAGCTTTCTTT
TRBJ1-1,.,few,TRBV19,CASSISGATEAFF,TGTGCCAGTAGTATTTCGGGGGCCACTGAAGCTTTCTTT
TRBJ2-5,.,.,TRBV20-1,CSARDSSNPQETQYF,TGCAGTGCTAGAGATTCGTCCAACCCTCAAGAGACCCAGTACTTC
TRBJ2-7,.,many,TRBV2,CASSVTSPPYEQYF,TGTGCCAGCAGTGTTACTTCCCCGCCATACGAGCAGTACTTC
TRBJ2-1,.,many,TRBV18,CASSQPSIAEFINNEQFF,TGTGCCAGCTCCCAACCGTCAATTGCGGAATTCATAAACAATGAGCAGTTCTTC
TRBJ2-7,.,few,TRBV12-3/TRBV12-4,CASSPLVYEQYF,TGTGCCAGCAGTCCCTTAGTCTACGAGCAGTACTTC